These 23 T cell receptor beta chains were sequenced from one sample in a study of blood T cell repertoires in COVID-19. Here immunoSEQ multiplex PCR was the method, and the copy in TCRdb shows in-frame clones only, minus some. Among 150,000 to 200,000 clones, around 89% were seen once, and the ten largest hold approximately 7%. The specimen was PBMCs or T cells enriched from blood (not recorded which). These receptors were obtained from a woman aged 50 to 60 who had recovered from COVID-19.

The chain combines TRBV9 with TRBJ1-1; D ambiguous. This CDR3 is 13 amino acids long. Germline V gene lookup returns CDR1 SGDLS and CDR2 YYNGEE. V was trimmed by 0 bases and J by 6 bases, leaving 9 bases between them. Written as DNA, the CDR3 is TGTGCCAGCAGCGTAGGAGTTCTGTCTGAAGCTTTCTTT. Its protein is CASSVGVLSEAFF.

V is TRBV4-2 and J is TRBJ2-3; 7 nucleotides agree with TRBD2. Germline CDR1 reads LGHNA; CDR2 reads YNFKEQ. The CDR3 covers 16 residues. Unmatched junction bases numbered 11, after V lost 4 bases and J lost 4 bases. CDR3 region: CASSPPGAGSPDTQYF. DNA of the CDR3: TGTGCCAGCAGCCCCCCCGGAGCGGGGTCCCCAGATACGCAGTATTTT.

The chain links TRBV16 to TRBJ2-1, with a weak D call TRBD2 (5 bases). V was cut by 2 bases and J by 13 bases, with 12 bases left in between. The length of the CDR3 is 12 residues. Germline V gene sequence: CDR1 KGHSY, CDR2 FQNENV. The CDR3 sequence is CASSQEAVNQFF. CDR3 DNA: TGTGCCAGCAGCCAAGAAGCGGTTAACCAGTTCTTC.

The V gene is TRBV7-3, the J gene TRBJ2-2; possible D gene TRBD2, 6 bases. Germline V CDR1 and CDR2: SGHTA, FQGTGA. This CDR3 comprises 14 residues. V shed 3 bases and J shed 7 bases, with 12 bases lying between them. CDR3 in amino acids: CASSLYPGVGELFF. The CDR3 DNA reads as TGTGCCAGCAGCTTGTATCCGGGGGTCGGGGAGCTGTTTTTT.

CDR3: CASSDRISGRIGELFF. In nucleotides, the CDR3 is TGTGCCAGCAGTGATCGTATTAGCGGGAGGATCGGGGAGCTGTTTTTT. The chain uses TRBV2 and TRBJ2-2, with 10 positions matching TRBD2. The CDR3 runs to 16 residues. From germline, CDR1 is SNHLY and CDR2 FYNNEI. V lost 3 bases and J lost 7; bases outside the gene matches: 8.

The chain uses TRBV3-1 (or the pseudogene TRBV3-2) and TRBJ2-7, with TRBD2 matching over 10 bases. The V gene end was trimmed by 2 bases and the J gene end by 6 bases; junction bases not matched to a gene: 10. This CDR3 is built from 16 residues. The germline gives CDR1 LGHDT, CDR2 YNNKEL (reference sequence). This CDR3 reads CASSQTLSGGAREQYF. DNA of the CDR3: TGTGCCAGCAGCCAAACCTTAAGCGGGGGGGCTCGCGAGCAGTACTTC.

CDR3 amino acids: CASSLGRGRQGNQPQHF. The CDR3 region has the DNA TGTGCCAGCAGCTTAGGAAGGGGAAGACAGGGCAATCAGCCCCAGCATTTT. The chain is built from TRBV7-2 and TRBJ1-5; TRBD1 might be the D (6 bases). Trimming took off 1 base at V and 2 bases at J, with 15 bases between the two ends. Germline V CDR1 and CDR2: SGHTA, FQGNSA. The CDR3 consists of 17 residues.

The chain is built from TRBV4-1 and TRBJ2-1; 9 positions match TRBD2. After removal of 0 bases from V and 6 bases from J, the junction contained 6 bases not matched to a gene. The CDR3 contains 16 residues. Germline assignment: CDR1 MGHRA and CDR2 YSYEKL. CDR3 region: CASSQDVAGATNEQFF. The CDR3 DNA follows: TGCGCCAGCAGCCAAGACGTAGCGGGGGCTACCAATGAGCAGTTCTTC.

The gene calls are TRBV18 and TRBJ1-4, with D tentatively TRBD1 (6 bases). Germline V gene lookup returns CDR1 KGHSH and CDR2 LQKENI. The V end was cut by 3 bases, the J end by 4 bases, with 18 bases between. The CDR3 runs to 17 residues. In DNA form, the CDR3 reads TGTGCCAGCTCACCCGCCCCCAGACAGGCGATTAATGAAAAACTGTTTTTT. Translating gives CASSPAPRQAINEKLFF.

The chain combines TRBV7-9 with TRBJ1-2; the match to TRBD1 covers 7 bases. Germline V lookup: CDR1 SEHNR, CDR2 FQNEAQ (reference sequence). CDR3 length equals 15 residues. The V segment lost 3 bases and the J segment 7 bases; nucleotides outside the gene matches: 11. The CDR3: CASSFSGTVFFGYTF. The CDR3 DNA reads TGTGCCAGCAGCTTTTCCGGGACAGTCTTTTTTGGCTACACCTTC.

The chain carries TRBV12-3 or TRBV12-4 and TRBJ2-1, with D hard to call. This CDR3 region has 13 residues. Trimming took 6 bases from V and 7 from J, leaving 13 bases between them. The CDR3 here is CASSPLPGNEQFF. The CDR3 DNA sequence: TGTGCCAGCAGCCCCCTCCCCGGGAATGAGCAGTTCTTC.

This chain uses TRBV7-9 with TRBJ1-3; D might be TRBD1 (5 bases). CDR1 is SEHNR, CDR2 FQNEAQ, per germline (reference sequence). Trimming removed 1 base at V and 2 bases at J, with 9 bases between. The CDR3 length is 15 residues. The CDR3 DNA reads TGTGCCAGCAGCTTAGTGGGGACTGCTGGAAACACCATATATTTT. This sequence encodes CASSLVGTAGNTIYF.

This clone was seen once. J is TRBJ1-4 and V is TRBV15, with TRBD1 as a possible D gene (6 bases). Trimming removed 5 bases at V and 8 bases at J, with 15 bases between. CDR3 length: 14 residues. Germline V gives CDR1 LNHNV, CDR2 YYDKDF (reference sequence). This CDR3 reads CATSRRDKLEKLFF. In DNA, the CDR3 is TGTGCCACCAGCCGCCGGGACAAGTTGGAAAAACTGTTTTTT.

The J gene is TRBJ2-7, the V gene TRBV6-1, with D possibly TRBD2 on 5 matching bases. From germline, CDR1 is MNHNS and CDR2 SASEGT. The CDR3 is 16 amino acids. V dropped 1 base and J dropped 3 bases, with 16 bases sitting between them. The CDR3 sequence is CASSEDGVLLVYEQYF. In nucleotides, the CDR3 is TGTGCCAGCAGTGAAGACGGGGTCCTTTTGGTCTACGAGCAGTACTTC.

This rearrangement joins TRBV2 to TRBJ2-3, with D tentatively TRBD1 (5 bases). There are 15 residues in the CDR3. Germline V gives CDR1 SNHLY, CDR2 FYNNEI. V was cut by 7 bases and J by 1 base, with 15 bases left in between. The CDR3 nucleotides read TGTGCCAGCACCCCTAGGGGTGGGGGCACAGATACGCAGTATTTT. Its translation: CASTPRGGGTDTQYF.

This clone was recorded a few times. This sequence joins TRBV19 and TRBJ2-7; the D gene is possibly TRBD2 (6 bases). CDR3 length: 19 amino acids. CDR1 and CDR2 from the germline V gene are LNHDA and SQIVND (reference sequence). Between the trimmed V and J ends, which lost 5 bases and 5 bases, there was a span of 31 bases. The DNA of the CDR3 is TGTGCCAGTAGTCTCTGGGGTGATTGGGCAGCCCAGGAGGGGAACGAGCAGTACTTC. It codes for CASSLWGDWAAQEGNEQYF.

The chain recombines TRBV7-6 with TRBJ2-3; 10 bases match TRBD2. V trimming: 1 base; J trimming: 5 bases; junction bases outside the gene matches: 9. Germline V gene sequence: CDR1 SGHVS, CDR2 FNYEAQ. The CDR3 totals 17 residues. CDR3 nucleotide sequence: TGTGCCAGCAGCTTAGAATCCAGCGGGGGGGTGCTAGATACGCAGTATTTT. Protein: CASSLESSGGVLDTQYF.

The genes are TRBV2 and TRBJ1-2; D may be TRBD1 (6 bases). Germline loops: CDR1 SNHLY, CDR2 FYNNEI. The germline V and J ends were trimmed by 0 bases and 8 bases, with 13 bases remaining between them. The CDR3 has 14 residues. The chain's CDR3 is CASSEAAGALGYTF. The CDR3 DNA reads TGTGCCAGCAGTGAAGCGGCAGGGGCGTTGGGCTACACCTTC.

The chain recombines TRBV5-4 with TRBJ1-2; tentative D call: TRBD1 (6 bases). V was cut by 4 bases and J by 1 base, with 14 bases left in between. CDR3 length: 15 residues. The germline V gene encodes CDR1 SGHNT and CDR2 YYREEE (reference sequence). The CDR3 loop reads CASSPDRPINYGYTF. CDR3 nucleotides: TGTGCCAGCAGCCCGGACAGACCTATTAACTATGGCTACACCTTC.

The chain uses TRBV5-1 and TRBJ2-2; TRBD2 agrees at 9 bases. V shed 0 bases and J 5 bases; nucleotides not matched to a gene: 8. CDR3 length: 17 residues. Germline-derived CDR1 and CDR2 are SGHRS and YFSETQ. CDR3 protein: CASSLVAGGPGTGELFF. The DNA for the CDR3 is TGCGCCAGCAGCTTGGTCGCGGGGGGGCCGGGAACCGGGGAGCTGTTTTTT. Combining the CDR3 with reference TRBV5-1 and TRBJ2-2 gives the whole variable domain KAGVTQTPRYLIKTRGQQVTLSCSPISGHRSVSWYQQTPGQGLQFLFEYFSETQRNKGNFPGRFSGRQFSNSRSEMNVSTLELGDSALYLCASSLVAGGPGTGELFFGEGSRLTVL.

V and J are TRBV18 and TRBJ1-3; perhaps TRBD1 as D (5 bases). The germline V gene encodes CDR1 KGHSH and CDR2 LQKENI. With 4 bases removed from V and 10 bases from J, the gap between germline ends came to 20 bases. The CDR3 length is 15 residues. CDR3 coding DNA: TGTGCCAGCTCACTTACGACAGCCCCGGGAGGTACCATATATTTT. Translating gives CASSLTTAPGGTIYF.

This clone is a singleton in its sample. The genes are TRBV28 and TRBJ2-4; no clear D. CDR1 is MDHEN and CDR2 is SYDVKM in the germline V gene. This CDR3 region has 13 residues. V lost 6 bases, J lost 0 bases, and 6 bases lay in between. The chain's CDR3 is CASSLLAKNIQYF. In DNA, the CDR3 is TGTGCCAGCAGCCTACTAGCCAAAAACATTCAGTACTTC. Full variable domain (outside the CDR3, taken from reference TRBV28 and TRBJ2-4): DVKVTQSSRYLVKRTGEKVFLECVQDMDHENMFWYRQDPGLGLRLIYFSYDVKMKEKGDIPEGYSVSREKKERFSLILESASTNQTSMYLCASSLLAKNIQYFGAGTRLSVL.

The J gene is TRBJ1-4, the V gene TRBV7-9; a weak D match, TRBD1 (5 bases). Per germline, CDR1 SEHNR and CDR2 FQNEAQ (reference sequence). The length of the CDR3 is 14 residues. Trimming removed 1 base at V and 6 bases at J, with 9 bases between. CDR3 bases: TGTGCCAGCAGCTTAGACGGAGGGGATGAAAAACTGTTTTTT. The encoded protein is CASSLDGGDEKLFF. The entire variable domain, with the rest obtained from reference TRBV7-9 and TRBJ1-4, is as follows: DTGVSQNPRHKITKRGQNVTFRCDPISEHNRLYWYRQTLGQGPEFLTYFQNEAQLEKSRLLSDRFSAERPKGSFSTLEIQRTEQGDSAMYLCASSLDGGDEKLFFGSGTQLSVL.